The 19 T cell receptor beta chains below were found in one sample sequenced in a study of cytomegalovirus exposure and HLA in healthy donors. Primers included in the PCR were 60 Vbeta and 13 Jbeta primers. This table comes from immunoSEQ multiplex PCR, and its TCRdb copy is limited to in-frame clones, with some not included. The sample records roughly 170,000 clones, 80% being singletons. The sample comprised PBMCs. Receptor source: a boy younger than 18 in good health and CMV-seronegative.

This chain links TRBV9 with TRBJ2-1; D may be TRBD1 (5 bases). This CDR3 comprises 14 residues. Looked up from germline, CDR1 is SGDLS and CDR2 is YYNGEE. With 0 bases removed from V and 2 bases from J, the gap between germline ends came to 6 bases. CDR3 sequence: CASSVEGTYNEQFF. DNA of the CDR3: TGTGCCAGCAGCGTAGAGGGGACCTACAATGAGCAGTTCTTC.

The count of this clone is one. The DNA of the CDR3 is TGTGCCAGCAGTCAAGGGACTTACAATGAGCAGTTCTTC. The encoded protein is CASSQGTYNEQFF. The J gene is TRBJ2-1, the V gene TRBV6-5; a weak D match, TRBD2 (6 bases). Germline assignment: CDR1 MNHEY and CDR2 SVGAGI. Trimming removed 5 bases at V and 4 bases at J, with 9 bases between. This CDR3 is 13 amino acids long.

This sequence joins TRBV7-8 and TRBJ1-4, with D tentatively TRBD1 (6 bases). The CDR3 spans 16 residues. V was clipped by 2 bases and J by 7 bases, with 17 bases between them. CDR1 and CDR2 from the germline V gene are SGHVS and FQNEAQ. CDR3 DNA sequence: TGTGCCAGCAGCTTAAGGGGGTATGGCACGGGTGAAAAACTGTTTTTT. This encodes CASSLRGYGTGEKLFF.

V is TRBV11-1 and J is TRBJ1-1; TRBD1 matches at 7 bases. The V gene end was trimmed by 5 bases and the J gene end by 11 bases; junction bases not matched to a gene: 8. Per germline, CDR1 SGHAT and CDR2 FQDESV (reference sequence). The CDR3 is 12 residues long. The CDR3 region has the DNA TGTGCCAGCAGCAAGGACAGGAGTATGGCTTTCTTT. The encoded protein is CASSKDRSMAFF.

This clone was detected only a few times. The rearrangement links TRBV6-5 to TRBJ2-7; the match to TRBD2 covers 10 bases. The CDR3 contains 14 residues. V gave up 5 bases and J gave up 2 bases; unmatched junction bases: 3. Per the germline V gene, CDR1 is MNHEY and CDR2 is SVGAGI. The CDR3 is CASSRTSGTYEQYF. The CDR3 nucleotides are TGTGCCAGCAGTCGAACTAGCGGGACCTACGAGCAGTACTTC.

The genes are TRBV2 and TRBJ1-2, with a possible D match to TRBD1 (6 bases). V was clipped by 3 bases and J by 8 bases, with 13 bases between them. This CDR3 is 13 amino acids long. Germline loops: CDR1 SNHLY, CDR2 FYNNEI. Here the CDR3 DNA reads TGTGCCAGCAGTGAGGGGGGGGCGGGGGGCTACACCTTC. Translated: CASSEGGAGGYTF.

The chain carries TRBV6-6 and TRBJ2-7; perhaps TRBD2 as D (6 bases). This CDR3 comprises 12 residues. Germline CDR1 is MNHNY and CDR2 is SVGAGI (reference sequence). The V end lost 5 bases, the J end lost 4 bases, and 9 bases lay between the germline ends. The CDR3 DNA reads as TGTGCCAGCAGTCGGGACTCATACGAGCAGTACTTC. The encoded protein is CASSRDSYEQYF.

This clone has just a few counts. The rearrangement uses TRBV14 and TRBJ2-2, with D maybe TRBD1 (5 bases). The CDR3 runs to 15 residues. With 2 bases removed from V and 4 bases from J, the gap between germline ends came to 11 bases. The germline CDR1 and CDR2 sequences are SGHDN and FVKESK. The CDR3 protein is CASSQRQTSTGELFF. DNA for the CDR3: TGTGCCAGCAGCCAAAGACAGACATCCACCGGGGAGCTGTTTTTT.

This clone has just a few counts. The V and J genes are TRBV6-1 and TRBJ2-7; D is undetermined. The CDR3 runs 13 residues. Trimming left V 6 bases short and J 2 bases short, with 11 bases between. CDR1 MNHNS and CDR2 SASEGT come from the germline V gene. CDR3 sequence: CASSTGSPYEQYF. DNA for the CDR3: TGTGCCAGCAGCACCGGGTCGCCCTACGAGCAGTACTTC.

V gene TRBV15 combines with J gene TRBJ1-6, with TRBD1 matching over 9 bases. With V trimmed by 0 bases and J by 12 bases, 6 bases remained unmatched. There are 15 residues in the CDR3. The germline V gene has CDR1 LNHNV and CDR2 YYDKDF (reference sequence). CDR3 loop: CATSRDLSDRGPLHF. The CDR3 bases are TGTGCCACCAGCAGAGATCTATCGGACAGGGGACCCCTCCACTTT.

The chain links TRBV6-5 to TRBJ1-1, with 8 bases aligning to TRBD1. Trimming at V came to 0 bases and at J to 3 bases, leaving 6 bases not matched to a gene. Germline V gives CDR1 MNHEY, CDR2 SVGAGI. The CDR3 runs to 16 residues. CDR3 amino acids: CASSYSSTGGYTEAFF. The CDR3 nucleotides are TGTGCCAGCAGTTACTCGAGTACAGGGGGGTACACTGAAGCTTTCTTT.

The J gene is TRBJ2-7, the V gene TRBV5-1, with D possibly being TRBD2 (5 bases). CDR3 size: 14 residues. Germline assignment: CDR1 SGHRS and CDR2 YFSETQ. Trimming took 0 bases from V and 0 from J, leaving 7 bases between them. The CDR3 sequence: CASSLGGNSYEQYF. Here the CDR3 DNA reads TGCGCCAGCAGCTTGGGAGGGAACTCCTACGAGCAGTACTTC.

The V call is TRBV27, the J call TRBJ2-7, with 10 bases matching TRBD1. The CDR3 contains 16 residues. Germline CDR1 reads MNHEY; CDR2 reads SMNVEV (reference sequence). V lost 1 base to trimming and J lost 5 bases; unmatched junction nucleotides: 8. The CDR3 DNA is TGTGCCAGCAGTTTATGGGCGGGACAGGGGCCGCACGAGCAGTACTTC. Amino acid sequence: CASSLWAGQGPHEQYF.

This chain uses TRBV13 with TRBJ1-1, with 10 bases identical to TRBD1. This CDR3 has 15 amino acids. The germline V gene has CDR1 PRHDT and CDR2 FYEKMQ (reference sequence). V was clipped by 5 bases and J by 5 bases; unmatched bases: 8. The CDR3, as DNA: TGTGCCAGCAGCCCGGAGACAGGGGGCAGGACTGAAGCTTTCTTT. It translates to CASSPETGGRTEAFF.

The rearrangement joins TRBV9 to TRBJ2-3; TRBD2 aligns across 10 bases. Germline V gene data show CDR1 as SGDLS and CDR2 as YYNGEE. V lost 0 bases, J lost 3 bases, and 10 bases stayed unmatched. The CDR3 spans 18 residues. The CDR3 DNA sequence: TGTGCCAGCAGCGTAGCTGGGCTAGCGGGAGAATGGACAGATACGCAGTATTTT. Protein product: CASSVAGLAGEWTDTQYF.

Here the CDR3 DNA reads TGCGCCAGCAGCCAAACTGGCCTGGAGACCGGGGAGCTGTTTTTT. Residues: CASSQTGLETGELFF. J is TRBJ2-2 and V is TRBV4-1; D is unresolved. With 2 bases removed from V and 5 bases from J, the gap between germline ends came to 12 bases. This CDR3 contains 15 residues. Per germline, CDR1 MGHRA and CDR2 YSYEKL.

The rearrangement links TRBV5-1 to TRBJ2-3; 7 nucleotides match TRBD1. CDR3 length: 13 residues. J lost 4 bases, V lost 3 bases, and 2 bases had no gene match. Looked up from germline, CDR1 is SGHRS and CDR2 is YFSETQ. CDR3 sequence: CASSSDRADTQYF. CDR3 DNA: TGCGCCAGCAGCTCTGACAGGGCAGATACGCAGTATTTT.

This chain links TRBV19 with TRBJ2-3; 7 nucleotides agree with TRBD1. Germline CDR1 reads LNHDA; CDR2 reads SQIVND (reference sequence). Trimming cost V 1 base and J 3 bases; bases outside gene matches: 7. CDR3 size: 16 residues. In nucleotides, the CDR3 is TGTGCCAGTAGTATAGGGCCCTACAGGGGAACAGATACGCAGTATTTT. It encodes CASSIGPYRGTDTQYF.

The chain uses TRBV30 and TRBJ1-4, with D possibly being TRBD1 (5 bases). Trimming removed 0 bases from V and 8 bases from J, with 16 bases in between. Germline V CDR1 and CDR2: GTSNPN, SVGIG (reference sequence). The CDR3 totals 15 residues. CDR3 protein: CAWSVLGRGREKLFF. CDR3 nucleotides: TGTGCCTGGAGTGTACTGGGAAGGGGTCGGGAAAAACTGTTTTTT.